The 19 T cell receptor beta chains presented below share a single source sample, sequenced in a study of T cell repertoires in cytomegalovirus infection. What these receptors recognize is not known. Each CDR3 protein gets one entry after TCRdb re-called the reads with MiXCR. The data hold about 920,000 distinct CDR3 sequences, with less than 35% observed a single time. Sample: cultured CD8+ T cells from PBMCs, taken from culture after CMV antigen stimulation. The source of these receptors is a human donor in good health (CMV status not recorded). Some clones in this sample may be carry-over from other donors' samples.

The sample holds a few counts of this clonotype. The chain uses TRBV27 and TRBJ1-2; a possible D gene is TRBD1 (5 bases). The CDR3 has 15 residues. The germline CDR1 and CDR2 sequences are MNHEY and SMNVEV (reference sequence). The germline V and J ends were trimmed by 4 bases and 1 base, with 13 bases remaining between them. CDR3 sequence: CASSSWDGVNYGYTF. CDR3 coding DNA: TGTGCCAGCAGTTCTTGGGACGGAGTTAACTATGGCTACACCTTC.

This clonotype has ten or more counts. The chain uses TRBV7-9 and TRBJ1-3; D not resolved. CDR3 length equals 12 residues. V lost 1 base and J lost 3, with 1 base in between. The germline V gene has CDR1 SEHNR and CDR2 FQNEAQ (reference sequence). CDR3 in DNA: TGTGCCAGCAGCTTAGGTGGAAACACCATATATTTT. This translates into CASSLGGNTIYF.

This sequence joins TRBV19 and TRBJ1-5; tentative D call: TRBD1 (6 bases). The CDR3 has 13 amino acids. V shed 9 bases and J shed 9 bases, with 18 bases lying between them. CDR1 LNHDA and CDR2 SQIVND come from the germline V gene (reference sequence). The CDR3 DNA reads TGTGCCAGCAGCCAGGGGCCGTCTAGGCCCCAGCATTTT. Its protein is CASSQGPSRPQHF. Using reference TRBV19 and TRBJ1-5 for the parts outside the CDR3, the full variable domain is DGGITQSPKYLFRKEGQNVTLSCEQNLNHDAMYWYRQDPGQGLRLIYYSQIVNDFQKGDIAEGYSVSREKKESFPLTVTSAQKNPTAFYLCASSQGPSRPQHFGDGTRLSIL.

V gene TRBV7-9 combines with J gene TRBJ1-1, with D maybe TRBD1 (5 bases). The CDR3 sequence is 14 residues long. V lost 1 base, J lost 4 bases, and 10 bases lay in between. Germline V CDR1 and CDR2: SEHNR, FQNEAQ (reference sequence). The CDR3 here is CASSLVGHGTEAFF. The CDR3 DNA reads TGTGCCAGCAGCTTAGTGGGGCATGGCACTGAAGCTTTCTTT.

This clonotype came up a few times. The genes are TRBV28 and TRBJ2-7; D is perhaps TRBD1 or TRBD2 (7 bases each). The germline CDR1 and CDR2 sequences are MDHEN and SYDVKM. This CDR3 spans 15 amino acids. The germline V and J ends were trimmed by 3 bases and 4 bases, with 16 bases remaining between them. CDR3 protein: CASSFEGGGTYEQYV. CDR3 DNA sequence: TGTGCCAGCAGTTTTGAGGGAGGGGGCACATACGAGCAGTACGTC.

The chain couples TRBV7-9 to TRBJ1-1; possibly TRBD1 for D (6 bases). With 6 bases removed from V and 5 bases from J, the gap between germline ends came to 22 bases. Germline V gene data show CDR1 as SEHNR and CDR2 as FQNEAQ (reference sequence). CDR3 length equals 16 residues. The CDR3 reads CASRAPGGGAGTEAFF. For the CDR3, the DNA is TGTGCCAGCAGGGCCCCCGGAGGGGGGGCAGGAACTGAAGCTTTCTTT. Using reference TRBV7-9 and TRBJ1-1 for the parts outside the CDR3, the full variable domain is DTGVSQNPRHKITKRGQNVTFRCDPISEHNRLYWYRQTLGQGPEFLTYFQNEAQLEKSRLLSDRFSAERPKGSFSTLEIQRTEQGDSAMYLCASRAPGGGAGTEAFFGQGTRLTVV.

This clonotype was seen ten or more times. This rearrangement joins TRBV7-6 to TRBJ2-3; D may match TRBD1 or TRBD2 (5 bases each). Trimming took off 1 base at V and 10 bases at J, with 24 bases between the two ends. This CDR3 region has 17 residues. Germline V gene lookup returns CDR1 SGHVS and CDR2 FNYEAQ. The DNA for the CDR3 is TGTGCCAGCAGCTTAGGGGTCTCAGGGACCCCGCATGAATCGCAGTATTTT. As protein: CASSLGVSGTPHESQYF.

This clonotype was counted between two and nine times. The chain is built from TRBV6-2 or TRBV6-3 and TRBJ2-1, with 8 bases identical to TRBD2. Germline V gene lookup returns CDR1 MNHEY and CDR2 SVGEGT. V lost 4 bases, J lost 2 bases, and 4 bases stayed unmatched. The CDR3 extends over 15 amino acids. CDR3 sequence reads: CASSWNGGAYNEQFF. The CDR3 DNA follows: TGTGCCAGCAGTTGGAACGGGGGGGCCTACAATGAGCAGTTCTTC.

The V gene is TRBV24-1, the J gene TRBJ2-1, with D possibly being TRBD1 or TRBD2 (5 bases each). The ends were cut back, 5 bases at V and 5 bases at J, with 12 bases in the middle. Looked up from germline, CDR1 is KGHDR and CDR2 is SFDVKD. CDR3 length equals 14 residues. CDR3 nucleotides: TGTGCCACCAGTGGCGTAGGGACGAACAATGAGCAGTTCTTC. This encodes CATSGVGTNNEQFF.

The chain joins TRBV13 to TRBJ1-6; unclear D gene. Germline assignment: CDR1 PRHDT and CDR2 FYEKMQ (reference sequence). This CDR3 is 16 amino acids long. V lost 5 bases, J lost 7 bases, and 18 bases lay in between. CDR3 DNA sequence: TGTGCCAGCAGCCTTGCCACCCTGGAGGGAAATTCACCCCTCCACTTT. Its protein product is CASSLATLEGNSPLHF.

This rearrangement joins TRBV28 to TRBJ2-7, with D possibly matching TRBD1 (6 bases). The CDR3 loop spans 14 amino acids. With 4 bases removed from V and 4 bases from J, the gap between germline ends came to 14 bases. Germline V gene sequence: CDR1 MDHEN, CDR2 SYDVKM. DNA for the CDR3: TGTGCCAGCAGTTCGCTCGACAGGTTTTACGAGCAGTACGTC. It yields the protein CASSSLDRFYEQYV.

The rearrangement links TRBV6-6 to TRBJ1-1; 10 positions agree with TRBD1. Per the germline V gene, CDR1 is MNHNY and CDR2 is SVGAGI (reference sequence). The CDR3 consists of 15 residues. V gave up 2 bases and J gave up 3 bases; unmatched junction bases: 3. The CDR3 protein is CASSYLGQGHTEAFF. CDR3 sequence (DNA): TGTGCCAGCAGTTACCTGGGACAGGGGCACACTGAAGCTTTCTTT.

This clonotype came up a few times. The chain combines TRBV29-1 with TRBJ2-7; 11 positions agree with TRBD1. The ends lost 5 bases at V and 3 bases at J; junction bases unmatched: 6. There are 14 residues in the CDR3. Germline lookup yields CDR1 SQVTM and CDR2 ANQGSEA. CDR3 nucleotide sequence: TGCAGCGTTTGGGGGACAGGGGGTGACTACGAGCAGTACTTC. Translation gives CSVWGTGGDYEQYF.

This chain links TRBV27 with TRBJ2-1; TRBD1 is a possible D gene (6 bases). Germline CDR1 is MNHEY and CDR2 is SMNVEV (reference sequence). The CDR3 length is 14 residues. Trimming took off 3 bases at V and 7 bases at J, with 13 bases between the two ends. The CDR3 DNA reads TGTGCCAGCAGTTTTGGTGCAGGGGAAAATGAGCAGTTCTTC. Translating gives CASSFGAGENEQFF.

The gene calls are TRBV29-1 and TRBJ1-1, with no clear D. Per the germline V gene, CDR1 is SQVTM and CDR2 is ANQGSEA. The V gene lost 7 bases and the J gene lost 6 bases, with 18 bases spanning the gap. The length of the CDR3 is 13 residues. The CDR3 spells CSAISQLYAEAFF. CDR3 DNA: TGCAGCGCGATATCACAGCTTTACGCTGAAGCTTTCTTT.

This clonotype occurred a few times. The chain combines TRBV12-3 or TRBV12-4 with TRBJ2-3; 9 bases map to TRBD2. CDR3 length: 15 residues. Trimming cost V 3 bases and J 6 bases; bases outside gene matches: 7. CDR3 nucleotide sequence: TGTGCCAGCAGTTTTGGCGGGGGGGTGTATGATACGCAGTATTTT. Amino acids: CASSFGGGVYDTQYF.

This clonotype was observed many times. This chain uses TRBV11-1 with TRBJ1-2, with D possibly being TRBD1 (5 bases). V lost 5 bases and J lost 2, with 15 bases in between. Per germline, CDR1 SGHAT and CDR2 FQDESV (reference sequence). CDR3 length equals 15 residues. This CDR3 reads CASSPFPRGNYGYTF. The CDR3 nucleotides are TGTGCCAGCAGCCCATTCCCGAGGGGAAACTATGGCTACACCTTC. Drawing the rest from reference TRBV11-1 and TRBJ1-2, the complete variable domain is EAEVAQSPRYKITEKSQAVAFWCDPISGHATLYWYRQILGQGPELLVQFQDESVVDDSQLPKDRFSAERLKGVDSTLKIQPAELGDSAMYLCASSPFPRGNYGYTFGSGTRLTVV.

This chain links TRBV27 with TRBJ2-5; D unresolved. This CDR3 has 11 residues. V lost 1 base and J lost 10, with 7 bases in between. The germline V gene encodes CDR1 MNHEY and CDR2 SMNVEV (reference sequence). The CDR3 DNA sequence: TGTGCCAGCAGTTTATTGGGGATCCAGTACTTC. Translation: CASSLLGIQYF.

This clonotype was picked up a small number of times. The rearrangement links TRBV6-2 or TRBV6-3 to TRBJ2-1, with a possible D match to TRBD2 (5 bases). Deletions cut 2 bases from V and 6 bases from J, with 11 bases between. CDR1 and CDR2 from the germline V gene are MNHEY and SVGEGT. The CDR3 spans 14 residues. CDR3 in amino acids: CASSYPSRANEQFF. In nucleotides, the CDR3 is TGTGCCAGCAGTTACCCGTCGCGGGCCAATGAGCAGTTCTTC.